This T cell receptor beta chain was captured in a study of cytomegalovirus exposure and HLA in healthy donors. Study-level background: Genotyping showed roughly 81% of almost 400 donors falling in the Caucasian-associated ancestry cluster. Broader study findings: According to the study, some 160 TCR beta chains were cytomegalovirus-associated. Association of a missense DCLRE1C variant with TCR beta V- and J-gene trimming was reported in a later analysis. A later analysis reported that several of the most significant clusters appeared to be linked to common viral pathogens, among them Epstein-Barr virus.

Germline V CDR1 and CDR2: MNHNS, SASEGT. The length of the CDR3 is 13 residues. Deletions cut 6 bases from V and 3 bases from J, with 12 bases between. Regarding this clone: Antigen: not known.

In the PCR, 60 Vbeta and 13 Jbeta primers were used. Generated by immunoSEQ multiplex PCR, the TCRdb table keeps only in-frame clones and is missing some. The table has some 70,000 clones, about 76% seen once; the top ten hold under 3.5%. This receptor was identified in a man aged 18 to 30 in good health and CMV-seronegative. The J gene is TRBJ2-7, the V gene TRBV6-1; D possibly corresponds to TRBD2 (5 bases). Sequenced: PBMCs. The CDR3 is CASREVLNYEQYF. In DNA, the CDR3 is TGTGCCAGCAGGGAGGTACTTAACTACGAGCAGTACTTC.